This TCR beta chain originates from a study of regulatory T cells in long-lasting Graves disease. The CDR3 is 13 residues long. The V end was cut by 0 bases, the J end by 2 bases, with 7 bases between. CDR1 and CDR2 (germline): SQVTM, ANQGSEA. This clonotype was detected many times. Its antigen is still unknown. Arm-PCR with iRepertoire HTBI primers amplified the CDR3 regions for these TCR beta libraries. TCRdb independently ran MiXCR on the multiplex PCR reads; one entry per CDR3 protein. The sample comprises under 500,000 distinct CDR3 sequences, about a sixth of which are singletons, and approximately 12% rests with the top ten. Time point reported: newly diagnosed GD, antithyroid drugs for less than 3 months. From RNA extracted from PBMCs, the TCR library was made. Graves' disease diagnosis used American Thyroid Association guidelines. Regarding the study as a whole: It was in persistent disease that TRBV28, TRBJ1-2 and TRBJ2-5 were favored. Samples came from peripheral blood alone, without thyroid tissue.

This sample also appeared in a second study, on T cells in Graves' hyperthyroidism and ophthalmopathy. That work adds: It was considered stable Graves' hyperthyroidism when ophthalmopathy did not progress within 18 months.

Sequenced here: peripheral blood mononuclear cells (PBMCs), sampled at new diagnosis, from a patient treated with antithyroid drugs. The receptor's source is a woman aged 25 to 45 with Graves disease. The chain joins TRBV29-1 to TRBJ1-1; no clear D gene. The CDR3 region has the DNA TGCAGCGTTGAAGAACAGTTTAACACTGAAGCTTTCTTT. Residues: CSVEEQFNTEAFF.